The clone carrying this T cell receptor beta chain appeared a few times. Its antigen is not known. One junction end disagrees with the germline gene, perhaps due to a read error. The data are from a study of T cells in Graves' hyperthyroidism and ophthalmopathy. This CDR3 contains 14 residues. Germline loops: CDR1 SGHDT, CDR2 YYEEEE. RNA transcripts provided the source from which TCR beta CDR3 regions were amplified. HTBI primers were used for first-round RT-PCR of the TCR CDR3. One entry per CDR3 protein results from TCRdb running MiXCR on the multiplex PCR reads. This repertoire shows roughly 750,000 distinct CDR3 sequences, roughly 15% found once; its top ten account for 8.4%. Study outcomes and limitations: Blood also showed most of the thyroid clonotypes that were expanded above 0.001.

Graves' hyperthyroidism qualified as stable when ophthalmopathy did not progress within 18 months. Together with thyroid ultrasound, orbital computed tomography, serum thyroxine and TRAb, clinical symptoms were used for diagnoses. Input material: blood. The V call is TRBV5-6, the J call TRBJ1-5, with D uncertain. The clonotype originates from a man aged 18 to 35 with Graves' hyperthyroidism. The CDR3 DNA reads TGTGCCAGCGGCTTCGGAGGGCGGAATCAGCCCCAGCATTTT. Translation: CASGFGGRNQPQHF.